This T cell receptor beta chain was retrieved from a study of shared clonotypes between healthy human individuals. Regarding the study as a whole: Non-shared clonotypes had lower generation probabilities than those shared by all four donors.

Of note for this clone: Its matching antigen is unknown.

The naive CD8 subset, CD45RO-negative cells positively selected for CCR7, excluded terminally differentiated effector memory CD45RA+ cells. The study drew all its donors from Caucasian adults living in Nashville, Tennessee. Genomic DNA from each subset was divided evenly over several immunoSEQ plates. Produced via immunoSEQ multiplex PCR; TCRdb's table is partial and in-frame only. The sample yields about 550,000 clones, around 95% seen once. This CDR3 is 17 amino acids long. Sequenced material: naive CD8+ T cells sorted from blood. This TCR was sampled from a woman aged 30 to 39 in good health. The chain carries TRBV21-1 and TRBJ1-1. TRBV21-1 is a pseudogene. The CDR3 coding sequence is TGTGCCAGCAGCAAATTTCCCGGGGACCGACCGAACACTGAAGCTTTCTTT. Its protein product is CASSKFPGDRPNTEAFF.